These 21 T cell receptor beta chains were sequenced from one sample in a study of blood T cells in healthy people across ages. Primers used in a second PCR of roughly 7 to 12 cycles were a sample-barcoded 5' primer and a J-beta primer mix. Using its own MiXCR run on the 5' RACE reads, TCRdb lists one record per CDR3 protein. The sample holds about 730,000 distinct CDR3 sequences, about 42% seen once. Input material: blood. The receptors here all came from a woman aged 55-70 years in good health.

This chain's CDR3 is CASSRTSGRNEQFF. The CDR3 region has the DNA TGTGCCAGCAGTCGGACTAGCGGGAGAAATGAGCAGTTCTTC. The V call is TRBV13, the J call TRBJ2-1; 13 bases fit TRBD2. This CDR3 comprises 14 residues. The V and J ends lost 6 bases and 7 bases, in that order; junction bases with no gene match: 3. Germline V gene data show CDR1 as PRHDT and CDR2 as FYEKMQ (reference sequence). Full variable domain (outside the CDR3, taken from reference TRBV13 and TRBJ2-1): AAGVIQSPRHLIKEKRETATLKCYPIPRHDTVYWYQQGPGQDPQFLISFYEKMQSDKGSIPDRFSAQQFSDYHSELNMSSLELGDSALYFCASSRTSGRNEQFFGPGTRLTVL.

Of note for this clonotype: Mismatch with germline at one junction end may stem from a read error. The chain joins TRBV7-9 to TRBJ2-3; D unresolved. CDR3 length equals 15 residues. The germline V gene encodes CDR1 SEHNR and CDR2 FQNEAQ (reference sequence). Here the CDR3 reads CASSRDFFRSETQYF. CDR3 DNA: TGTGCCAGCAGCCGCGACTTCTTCCGATCAGAGACGCAGTATTTT.

J is TRBJ2-5 and V is TRBV7-9, with 8 nucleotides matching TRBD1. The germline V gene encodes CDR1 SEHNR and CDR2 FQNEAQ (reference sequence). The CDR3 runs to 15 residues. The junction had 5 bases not matched to a gene; V was cut back by 0 bases and J by 5 bases. The CDR3 coding sequence is TGTGCCAGCAGCTTAGCGACACAGGGGGTGGAGACCCAGTACTTC. Translating gives CASSLATQGVETQYF. The full variable domain, with the rest looked up from reference TRBV7-9 and TRBJ2-5, is DTGVSQNPRHKITKRGQNVTFRCDPISEHNRLYWYRQTLGQGPEFLTYFQNEAQLEKSRLLSDRFSAERPKGSFSTLEIQRTEQGDSAMYLCASSLATQGVETQYFGPGTRLLVL.

This clonotype was detected once. J is TRBJ1-5 and V is TRBV30; 7 nucleotides agree with TRBD1. The junction had 10 bases not matched to a gene; V was cut back by 2 bases and J by 0 bases. The germline V gene has CDR1 GTSNPN and CDR2 SVGIG (reference sequence). The length of the CDR3 is 17 residues. CDR3 bases: TGTGCCTGGAGTTGGACAGGAAAGTTTGATAGCAATCAGCCCCAGCATTTT. Its translation is CAWSWTGKFDSNQPQHF.

This rearrangement joins TRBV12-3 or TRBV12-4 to TRBJ2-3; TRBD2 might be the D (5 bases). The germline V and J ends were trimmed by 2 bases and 8 bases, with 11 bases remaining between them. The CDR3 consists of 13 residues. Written as DNA, the CDR3 is TGTGCCAGCAGTTTACTAGGAGGAGGTACGCAGTATTTT. This sequence encodes CASSLLGGGTQYF.

The chain is built from TRBV7-9 and TRBJ1-4; 10 nucleotides agree with TRBD1. Per germline, CDR1 SEHNR and CDR2 FQNEAQ (reference sequence). V shed 5 bases, J shed 7 bases, and the junction held 10 bases outside the gene matches. CDR3 length: 16 residues. This CDR3 reads CASSQKGQGNGEKLFF. The CDR3 nucleotides read TGTGCCAGCAGCCAAAAGGGACAGGGGAATGGTGAAAAACTGTTTTTT.

V and J are TRBV3-1 and TRBJ2-3; D assignment may be TRBD1 or TRBD2 (5 bases each). The length of the CDR3 is 15 residues. The V and J ends lost 0 bases and 1 base respectively, with 8 bases between them. Germline CDR1 LGHDT, CDR2 YNNKEL (reference sequence). The CDR3 region is CASSQDGTRTDTQYF. CDR3 in DNA: TGTGCCAGCAGCCAAGATGGGACCCGCACAGATACGCAGTATTTT.

This sequence joins TRBV6-5 and TRBJ1-4; no reliable D call. Germline V gene sequence: CDR1 MNHEY, CDR2 SVGAGI. This CDR3 is 14 amino acids long. V lost 6 bases, J lost 6 bases, and 14 bases lay in between. The CDR3 region is CASRGARRDEKLFF. As DNA, the CDR3 is TGTGCCAGCAGAGGTGCGCGGAGAGATGAAAAACTGTTTTTT.

This chain joins TRBV3-1 and TRBJ2-7, with 10 bases lining up with TRBD1. This CDR3 region has 17 residues. Germline V gene lookup returns CDR1 LGHDT and CDR2 YNNKEL (reference sequence). The V gene end was trimmed by 3 bases and the J gene end by 1 base; junction bases not matched to a gene: 9. DNA for the CDR3: TGTGCCAGCAGCCATTATCACCGGGACAGGGGTTCCTACGAGCAGTACTTC. Translated: CASSHYHRDRGSYEQYF.

V is TRBV6-6 and J is TRBJ1-6, with TRBD1 identical over 8 bases. Per germline, CDR1 MNHNY and CDR2 SVGAGI (reference sequence). J was trimmed by 3 bases and V by 10 bases; bases with no gene match: 11. This CDR3 spans 16 amino acids. In nucleotides, the CDR3 is TGTGCCAAGGACAGGGACCATTTACACTATAATTCACCCCTCCACTTT. Amino acid sequence: CAKDRDHLHYNSPLHF.

In its sample, this clonotype was seen a few times. A much bigger clone sits one base away, suggesting this may be a read error. This chain connects TRBV7-2 to TRBJ2-7, with D unresolved. Per germline, CDR1 SGHTA and CDR2 FQGNSA. Between the trimmed V and J ends, which lost 5 bases and 0 bases, there was a span of 5 bases. The CDR3 is 12 residues long. CDR3 residues: CASSQPSYEQYF. The CDR3 DNA follows: TGTGCCAGCAGCCAACCCTCCTACGAGCAGTACTTC.

The chain combines TRBV6-2 or TRBV6-3 with TRBJ2-6, with TRBD1 matching 7 bases. Unmatched junction bases numbered 9, after V lost 7 bases and J lost 0 bases. This CDR3 is built from 17 residues. Germline CDR1 is MNHEY and CDR2 is SVGEGT. The CDR3 DNA reads as TGTGCCAGCACCATGACAGGGAGCCCCTCTGGGGCCAACGTCCTGACTTTC. Its protein product is CASTMTGSPSGANVLTF.

This clonotype was observed a few times. V and J are TRBV10-3 and TRBJ2-7, with TRBD1 matching over 10 bases. Germline-derived CDR1 and CDR2 are ENHRY and SYGVKD. The V and J ends lost 7 bases and 2 bases, in that order; junction bases with no gene match: 2. CDR3 length: 13 residues. CDR3 sequence reads: CAITGTGAYEQYF. The CDR3 bases are TGTGCCATCACCGGGACAGGGGCCTACGAGCAGTACTTC.

This clonotype came up a few times. The rearrangement joins TRBV20-1 to TRBJ2-7; weak D call: TRBD2 (5 bases). Germline V lookup: CDR1 DFQATT, CDR2 SNEGSKA (reference sequence). The CDR3 is made up of 15 amino acids. Trimming took off 5 bases at V and 0 bases at J, with 17 bases between the two ends. The CDR3 DNA is TGCAGTGCTTTTGAGGGTGGCAGGAGCTCCTACGAGCAGTACTTC. Protein product: CSAFEGGRSSYEQYF.

This clonotype was recorded at least ten times. The chain uses TRBV7-2 and TRBJ2-2; 7 positions agree with TRBD2. Looked up from germline, CDR1 is SGHTA and CDR2 is FQGNSA. J gave up 2 bases and V 5 bases, and 5 bases lay outside the gene matches. The CDR3 sequence is 15 residues long. CDR3: CASSRGGDNTGELFF. Here the CDR3 DNA reads TGTGCCAGCAGCCGGGGAGGGGATAACACCGGGGAGCTGTTTTTT.

The genes are TRBV11-2 and TRBJ2-7; tentative D call: TRBD1 (6 bases). CDR1 and CDR2 from the germline V gene are SGHAT and FQNNGV. The CDR3 runs to 15 residues. V dropped 7 bases and J dropped 0 bases, with 16 bases sitting between them. As DNA, the CDR3 is TGTGCCAGCACCCGGGACATACTGGACTCCTACGAGCAGTACTTC. This gives the protein CASTRDILDSYEQYF. Looking up the rest from reference TRBV11-2 and TRBJ2-7 gives the full variable domain: EAGVAQSPRYKIIEKRQSVAFWCNPISGHATLYWYQQILGQGPKLLIQFQNNGVVDDSQLPKDRFSAERLKGVDSTLKIQPAKLEDSAVYLCASTRDILDSYEQYFGPGTRLTVT.

This chain uses TRBV20-1 with TRBJ2-3, with unresolved D. Deletions cut 6 bases from V and 4 bases from J, with 14 bases between. Germline values: CDR1 DFQATT, CDR2 SNEGSKA (reference sequence). The CDR3 has 13 residues. The CDR3 protein is CSASTTDPDTQYF. The CDR3 region has the DNA TGCAGTGCCTCTACTACGGACCCAGATACGCAGTATTTT.

The rearrangement uses TRBV7-2 and TRBJ2-7; no firm D call. CDR1 is SGHTA and CDR2 is FQGNSA in the germline V gene. Between the trimmed V and J ends, which lost 0 bases and 3 bases, there was a span of 9 bases. CDR3 length: 14 amino acids. The CDR3 region has the DNA TGTGCCAGCAGCTTAGCAGTGAAACGCTACGAGCAGTACTTC. The encoded protein is CASSLAVKRYEQYF.

The gene calls are TRBV6-4 and TRBJ2-4; TRBD2 is a possible D gene (6 bases). The CDR3 is 12 residues long. Trimming removed 4 bases from V and 9 bases from J, with 10 bases in between. Germline V gives CDR1 MRHNA, CDR2 SNTAGT. CDR3 sequence reads: CASSGGVGIQYF. The CDR3 coding sequence is TGTGCCAGCAGTGGCGGGGTGGGCATTCAGTACTTC.

This clonotype has more than one count but fewer than ten. The J gene is TRBJ1-4, the V gene TRBV14, with D unresolved. V shed 0 bases and J shed 0 bases, with 11 bases lying between them. This CDR3 region has 17 residues. From germline, CDR1 is SGHDN and CDR2 FVKESK. The chain's CDR3 is CASSQDPQWTTNEKLFF. Written as DNA, the CDR3 is TGTGCCAGCAGCCAAGATCCCCAATGGACAACTAATGAAAAACTGTTTTTT.

This clonotype has only a few counts. This chain joins TRBV21-1 and TRBJ1-4; the D call of TRBD1 is as the table states it, not checked on the DNA. TRBV21-1 is listed as a pseudogene. The CDR3 contains 18 residues. CDR3 in DNA: TGTGCCAGCAGCAAAGCCCCAGGGGGAGGAGGAACTAATGAAAAACTGTTTTTT. As protein: CASSKAPGGGGTNEKLFF.